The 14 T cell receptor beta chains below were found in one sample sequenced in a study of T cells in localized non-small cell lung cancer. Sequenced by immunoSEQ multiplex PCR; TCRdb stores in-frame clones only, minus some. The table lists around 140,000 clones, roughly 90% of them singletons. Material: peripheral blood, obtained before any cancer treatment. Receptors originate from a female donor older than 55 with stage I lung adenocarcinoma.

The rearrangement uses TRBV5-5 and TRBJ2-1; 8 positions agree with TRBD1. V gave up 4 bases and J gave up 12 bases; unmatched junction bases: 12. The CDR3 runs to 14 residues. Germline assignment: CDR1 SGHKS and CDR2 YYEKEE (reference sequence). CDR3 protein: CASSPIADRGGQFF. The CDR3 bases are TGTGCCAGCAGCCCCATTGCCGACAGGGGCGGGCAGTTCTTC. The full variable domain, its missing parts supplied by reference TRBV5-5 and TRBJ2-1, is DAGVTQSPTHLIKTRGQQVTLRCSPISGHKSVSWYQQVLGQGPQFIFQYYEKEERGRGNFPDRFSARQFPNYSSELNVNALLLGDSALYLCASSPIADRGGQFFGPGTRLTVL.

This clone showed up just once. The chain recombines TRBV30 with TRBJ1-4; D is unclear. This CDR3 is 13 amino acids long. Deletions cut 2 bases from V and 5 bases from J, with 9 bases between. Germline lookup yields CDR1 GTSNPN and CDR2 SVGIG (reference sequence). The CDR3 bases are TGTGCCTGGAGTCCCCAGATGAATGAAAAACTGTTTTTT. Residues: CAWSPQMNEKLFF.

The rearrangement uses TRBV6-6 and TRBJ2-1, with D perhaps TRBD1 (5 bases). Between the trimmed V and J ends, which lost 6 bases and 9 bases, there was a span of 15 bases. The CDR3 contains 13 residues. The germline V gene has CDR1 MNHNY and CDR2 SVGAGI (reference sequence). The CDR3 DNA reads TGTGCCAGCAGAGTAGGGGCAATCAGTGAGCAGTTCTTC. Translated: CASRVGAISEQFF.

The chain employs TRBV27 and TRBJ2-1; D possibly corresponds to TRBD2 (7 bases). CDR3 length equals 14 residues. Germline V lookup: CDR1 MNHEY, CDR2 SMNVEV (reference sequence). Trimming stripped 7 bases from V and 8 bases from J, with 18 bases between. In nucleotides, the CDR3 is TGTGCCAGCACGTATAATCCGGGGGGCCATGAGCAGTTCTTC. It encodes CASTYNPGGHEQFF.

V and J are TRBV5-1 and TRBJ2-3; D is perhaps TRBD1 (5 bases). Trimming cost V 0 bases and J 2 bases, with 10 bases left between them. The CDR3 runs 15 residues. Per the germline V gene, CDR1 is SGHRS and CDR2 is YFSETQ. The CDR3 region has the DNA TGCGCCAGCAGCTTGGTGGGGCCCCCCACAGATACGCAGTATTTT. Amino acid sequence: CASSLVGPPTDTQYF.

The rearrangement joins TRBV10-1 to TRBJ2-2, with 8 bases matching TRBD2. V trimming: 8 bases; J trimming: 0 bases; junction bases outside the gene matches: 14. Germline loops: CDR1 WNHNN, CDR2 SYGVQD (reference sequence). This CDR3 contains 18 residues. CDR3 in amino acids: CASPEGGRHTPNTGELFF. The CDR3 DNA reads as TGCGCCAGCCCCGAGGGCGGGAGGCACACCCCGAACACCGGGGAGCTGTTTTTT.

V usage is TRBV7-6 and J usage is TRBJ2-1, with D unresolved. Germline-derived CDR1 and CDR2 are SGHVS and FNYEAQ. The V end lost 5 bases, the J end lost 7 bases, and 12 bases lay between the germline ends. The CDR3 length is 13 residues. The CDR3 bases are TGTGCCAGCAGCCCACCCCTGACGAATGAGCAGTTCTTC. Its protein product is CASSPPLTNEQFF. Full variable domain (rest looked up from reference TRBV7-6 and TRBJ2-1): GAGVSQSPRYKVTKRGQDVALRCDPISGHVSLYWYRQALGQGPEFLTYFNYEAQQDKSGLPNDRFSAERPEGSISTLTIQRTEQRDSAMYRCASSPPLTNEQFFGPGTRLTVL.

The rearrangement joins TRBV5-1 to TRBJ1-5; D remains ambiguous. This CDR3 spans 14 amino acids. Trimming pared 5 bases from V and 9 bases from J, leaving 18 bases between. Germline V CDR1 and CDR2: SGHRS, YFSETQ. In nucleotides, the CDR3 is TGCGCCAGCAGACCTCTTCCTGAAGTAGGGCCCCAGCATTTT. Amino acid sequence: CASRPLPEVGPQHF.

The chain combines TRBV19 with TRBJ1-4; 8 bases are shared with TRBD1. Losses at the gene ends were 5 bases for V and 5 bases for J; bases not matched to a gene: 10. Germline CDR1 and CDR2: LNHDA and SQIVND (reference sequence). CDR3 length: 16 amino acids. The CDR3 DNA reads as TGTGCCAGTAGTGCCTACTCAGGGGGCCCGAATGAAAAACTGTTTTTT. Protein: CASSAYSGGPNEKLFF.

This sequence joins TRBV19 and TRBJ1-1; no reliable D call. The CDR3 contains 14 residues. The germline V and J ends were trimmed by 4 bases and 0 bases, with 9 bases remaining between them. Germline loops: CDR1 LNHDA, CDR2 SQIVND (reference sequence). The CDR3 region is CASSTTRLNTEAFF. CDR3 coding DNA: TGTGCCAGTAGTACTACGAGACTGAACACTGAAGCTTTCTTT.

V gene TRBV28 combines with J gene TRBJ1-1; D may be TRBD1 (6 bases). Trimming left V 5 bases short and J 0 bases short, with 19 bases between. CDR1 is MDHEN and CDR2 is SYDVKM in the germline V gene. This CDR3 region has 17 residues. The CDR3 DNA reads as TGTGCCAGCAGTGAAGGGGGAGTAAGGAGGATGAACACTGAAGCTTTCTTT. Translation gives CASSEGGVRRMNTEAFF.

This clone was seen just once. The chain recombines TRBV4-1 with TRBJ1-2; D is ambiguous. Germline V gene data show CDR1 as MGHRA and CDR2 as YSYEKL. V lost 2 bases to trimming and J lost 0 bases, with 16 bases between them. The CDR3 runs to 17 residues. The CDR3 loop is CASSQPPGGFPNYGYTF. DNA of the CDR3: TGCGCCAGCAGCCAACCTCCGGGCGGGTTTCCTAACTATGGCTACACCTTC.

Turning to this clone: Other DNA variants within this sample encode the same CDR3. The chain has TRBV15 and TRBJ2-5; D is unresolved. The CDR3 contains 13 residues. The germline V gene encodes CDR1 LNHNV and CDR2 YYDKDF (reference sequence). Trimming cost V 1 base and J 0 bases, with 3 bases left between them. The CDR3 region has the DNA TGTGCCACCAGCAGAGGGTACCAAGAGACCCAGTACTTC. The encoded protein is CATSRGYQETQYF.

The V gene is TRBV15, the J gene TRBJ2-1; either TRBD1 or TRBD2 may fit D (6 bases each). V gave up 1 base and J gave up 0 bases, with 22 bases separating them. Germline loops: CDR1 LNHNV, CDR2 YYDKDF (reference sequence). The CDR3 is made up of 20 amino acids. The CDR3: CATSRGRQVGGRGSYNEQFF. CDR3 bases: TGTGCCACCAGCAGAGGGCGACAGGTAGGGGGGAGAGGCTCCTACAATGAGCAGTTCTTC. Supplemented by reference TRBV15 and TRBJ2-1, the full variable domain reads DAMVIQNPRYQVTQFGKPVTLSCSQTLNHNVMYWYQQKSSQAPKLLFHYYDKDFNNEADTPDNFQSRRPNTSFCFLDIRSPGLGDTAMYLCATSRGRQVGGRGSYNEQFFGPGTRLTVL.